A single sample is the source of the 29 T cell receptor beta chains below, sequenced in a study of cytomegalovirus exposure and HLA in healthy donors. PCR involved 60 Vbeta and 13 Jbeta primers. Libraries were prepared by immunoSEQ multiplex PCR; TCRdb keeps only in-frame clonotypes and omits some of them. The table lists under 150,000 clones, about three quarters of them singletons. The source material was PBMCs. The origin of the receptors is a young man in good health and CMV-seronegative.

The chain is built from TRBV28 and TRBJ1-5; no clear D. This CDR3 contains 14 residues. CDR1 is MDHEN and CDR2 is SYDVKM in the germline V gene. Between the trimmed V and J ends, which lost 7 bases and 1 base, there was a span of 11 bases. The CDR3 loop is CASTPAGSNQPQHF. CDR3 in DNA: TGTGCCAGCACACCGGCAGGAAGCAATCAGCCCCAGCATTTT.

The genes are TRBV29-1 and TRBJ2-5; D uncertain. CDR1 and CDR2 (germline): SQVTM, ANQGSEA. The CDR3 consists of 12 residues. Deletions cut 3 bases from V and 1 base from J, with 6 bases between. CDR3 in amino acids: CSVDRSQETQYF. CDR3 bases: TGCAGCGTTGACAGATCCCAAGAGACCCAGTACTTC.

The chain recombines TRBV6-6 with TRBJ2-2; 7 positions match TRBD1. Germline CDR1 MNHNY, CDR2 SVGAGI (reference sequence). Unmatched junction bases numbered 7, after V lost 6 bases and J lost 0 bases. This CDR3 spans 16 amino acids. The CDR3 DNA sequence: TGTGCCAGCAGACCCTCCGGGACAGCGAACACCGGGGAGCTGTTTTTT. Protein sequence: CASRPSGTANTGELFF.

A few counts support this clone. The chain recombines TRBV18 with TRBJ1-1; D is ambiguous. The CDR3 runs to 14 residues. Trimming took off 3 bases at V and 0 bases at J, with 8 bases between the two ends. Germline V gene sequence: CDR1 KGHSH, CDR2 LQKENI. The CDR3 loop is CASSPRNLNTEAFF. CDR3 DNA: TGTGCCAGCTCACCGCGCAACTTGAACACTGAAGCTTTCTTT.

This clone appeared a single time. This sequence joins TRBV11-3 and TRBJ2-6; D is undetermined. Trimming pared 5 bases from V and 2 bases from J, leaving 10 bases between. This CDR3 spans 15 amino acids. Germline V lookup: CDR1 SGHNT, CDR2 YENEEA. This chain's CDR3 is CASSTRQAGANVLTF. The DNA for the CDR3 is TGTGCCAGCAGCACACGACAAGCTGGGGCCAACGTCCTGACTTTC.

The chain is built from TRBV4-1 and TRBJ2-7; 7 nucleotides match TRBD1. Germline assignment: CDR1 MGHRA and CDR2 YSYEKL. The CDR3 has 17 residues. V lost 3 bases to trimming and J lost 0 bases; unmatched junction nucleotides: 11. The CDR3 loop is CASSHPETGLNSYEQYF. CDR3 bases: TGCGCCAGCAGCCACCCCGAGACAGGGTTGAACTCCTACGAGCAGTACTTC.

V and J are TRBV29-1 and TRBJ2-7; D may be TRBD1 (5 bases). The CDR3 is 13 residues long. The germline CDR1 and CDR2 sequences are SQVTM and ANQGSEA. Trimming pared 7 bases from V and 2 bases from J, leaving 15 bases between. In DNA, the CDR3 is TGCAGCGCCCGAAGGGGCAGCACCTACGAGCAGTACTTC. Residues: CSARRGSTYEQYF.

DNA for the CDR3: TGTGCCAGCAGCCAAGGGCTGGATTGGGGCGAGCAGTTCTTC. Its translation is CASSQGLDWGEQFF. V gene TRBV14 combines with J gene TRBJ2-1; weak D call: TRBD1 (5 bases). This CDR3 spans 14 amino acids. Trimming removed 1 base at V and 10 bases at J, with 14 bases between. Germline values: CDR1 SGHDN, CDR2 FVKESK.

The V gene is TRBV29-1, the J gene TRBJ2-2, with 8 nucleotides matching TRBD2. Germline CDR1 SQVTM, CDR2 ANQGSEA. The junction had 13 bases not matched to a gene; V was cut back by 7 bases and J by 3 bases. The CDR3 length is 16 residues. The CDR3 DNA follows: TGCAGCGGGCGACATTCCGGGGGGGCTTACACCGGGGAGCTGTTTTTT. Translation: CSGRHSGGAYTGELFF.

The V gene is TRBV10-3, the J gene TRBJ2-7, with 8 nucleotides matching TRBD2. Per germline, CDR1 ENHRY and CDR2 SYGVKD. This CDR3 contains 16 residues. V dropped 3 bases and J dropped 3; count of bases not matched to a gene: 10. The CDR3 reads CAISEGVGGEIYEQYF. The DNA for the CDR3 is TGTGCCATCAGTGAAGGAGTCGGGGGGGAGATCTACGAGCAGTACTTC.

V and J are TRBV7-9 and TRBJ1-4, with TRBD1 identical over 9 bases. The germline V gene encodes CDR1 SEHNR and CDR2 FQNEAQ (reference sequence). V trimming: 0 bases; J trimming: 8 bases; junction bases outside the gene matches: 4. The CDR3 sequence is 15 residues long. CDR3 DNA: TGTGCCAGCAGCTTAGCCGGGACAGGGAGCGAAAAACTGTTTTTT. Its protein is CASSLAGTGSEKLFF.

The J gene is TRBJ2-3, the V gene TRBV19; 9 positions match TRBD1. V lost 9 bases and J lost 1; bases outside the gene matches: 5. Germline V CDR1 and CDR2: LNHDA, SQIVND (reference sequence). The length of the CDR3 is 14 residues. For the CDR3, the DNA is TGTGCCAGCACGACAGGGGGTCGCACAGATACGCAGTATTTT. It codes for CASTTGGRTDTQYF.

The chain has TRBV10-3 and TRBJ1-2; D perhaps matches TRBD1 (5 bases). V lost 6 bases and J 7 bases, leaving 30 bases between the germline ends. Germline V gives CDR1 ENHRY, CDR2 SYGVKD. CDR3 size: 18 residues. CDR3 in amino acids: CAISGTGTKPPGEGGYTF. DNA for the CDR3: TGTGCCATCAGCGGAACCGGGACGAAGCCCCCGGGAGAAGGTGGCTACACCTTC.

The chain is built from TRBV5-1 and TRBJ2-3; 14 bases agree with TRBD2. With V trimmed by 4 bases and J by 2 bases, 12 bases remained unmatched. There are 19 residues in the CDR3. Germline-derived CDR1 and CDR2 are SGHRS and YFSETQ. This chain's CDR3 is CASSRAGLAGGTSTDTQYF. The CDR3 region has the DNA TGCGCCAGCAGCCGCGCCGGACTAGCGGGAGGAACTTCCACAGATACGCAGTATTTT. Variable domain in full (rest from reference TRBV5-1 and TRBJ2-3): KAGVTQTPRYLIKTRGQQVTLSCSPISGHRSVSWYQQTPGQGLQFLFEYFSETQRNKGNFPGRFSGRQFSNSRSEMNVSTLELGDSALYLCASSRAGLAGGTSTDTQYFGPGTRLTVL.

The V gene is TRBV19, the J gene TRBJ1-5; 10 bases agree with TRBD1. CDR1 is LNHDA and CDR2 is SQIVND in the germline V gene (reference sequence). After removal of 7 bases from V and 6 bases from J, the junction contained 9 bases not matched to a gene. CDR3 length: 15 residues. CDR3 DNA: TGTGCCAGTACGGTCGCCGGGACAGGGGTTCAGCCCCAGCATTTT. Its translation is CASTVAGTGVQPQHF.

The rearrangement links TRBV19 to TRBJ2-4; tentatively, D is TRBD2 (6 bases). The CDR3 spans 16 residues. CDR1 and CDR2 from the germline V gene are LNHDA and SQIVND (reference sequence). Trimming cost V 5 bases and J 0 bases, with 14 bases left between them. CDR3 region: CASSAPGLLAKNIQYF. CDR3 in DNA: TGTGCCAGTAGTGCTCCGGGACTGCTAGCCAAAAACATTCAGTACTTC.

The CDR3 DNA sequence: TGTGCCAGCAGCCCCTACAGGAACACTGAAGCTTTCTTT. Translating it yields CASSPYRNTEAFF. The chain employs TRBV5-4 and TRBJ1-1; no firm D call. The V end was cut by 4 bases, the J end by 1 base, with 8 bases between. Germline CDR1 is SGHNT and CDR2 is YYREEE (reference sequence). This CDR3 has 13 residues.

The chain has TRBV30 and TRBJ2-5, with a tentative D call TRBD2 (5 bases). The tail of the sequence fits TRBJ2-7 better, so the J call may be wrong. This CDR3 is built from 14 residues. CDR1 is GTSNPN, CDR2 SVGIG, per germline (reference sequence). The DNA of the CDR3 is TGTGCCTGGAGTGGAGGGCTAGAGGGATCCGAGCAGTACTTC. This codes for CAWSGGLEGSEQYF.

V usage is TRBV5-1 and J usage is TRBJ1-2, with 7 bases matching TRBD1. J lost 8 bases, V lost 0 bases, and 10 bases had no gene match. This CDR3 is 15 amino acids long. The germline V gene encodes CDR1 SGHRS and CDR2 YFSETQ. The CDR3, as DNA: TGCGCCAGCAGCTTGGATGAGGGGACAGTTAGGGGCTACACCTTC. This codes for CASSLDEGTVRGYTF.

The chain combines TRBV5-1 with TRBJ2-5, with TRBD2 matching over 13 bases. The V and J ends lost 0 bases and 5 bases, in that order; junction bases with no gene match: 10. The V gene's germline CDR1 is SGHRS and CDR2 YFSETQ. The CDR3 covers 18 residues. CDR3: CASSLVPGSGLAGETQYF. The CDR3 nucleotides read TGCGCCAGCAGCTTGGTCCCCGGTTCGGGACTAGCGGGGGAGACCCAGTACTTC.

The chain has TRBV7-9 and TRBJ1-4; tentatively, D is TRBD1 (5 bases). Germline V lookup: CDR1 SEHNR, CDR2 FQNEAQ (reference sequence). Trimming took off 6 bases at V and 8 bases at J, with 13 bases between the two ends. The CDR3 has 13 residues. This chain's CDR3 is CASSPGLREKLFF. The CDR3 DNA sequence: TGTGCCAGCAGTCCGGGACTTCGGGAAAAACTGTTTTTT. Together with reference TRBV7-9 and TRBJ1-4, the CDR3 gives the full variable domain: DTGVSQNPRHKITKRGQNVTFRCDPISEHNRLYWYRQTLGQGPEFLTYFQNEAQLEKSRLLSDRFSAERPKGSFSTLEIQRTEQGDSAMYLCASSPGLREKLFFGSGTQLSVL.

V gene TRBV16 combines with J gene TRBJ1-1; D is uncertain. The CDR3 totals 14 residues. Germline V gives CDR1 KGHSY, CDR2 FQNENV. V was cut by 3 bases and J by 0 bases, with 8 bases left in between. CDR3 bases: TGTGCCAGCAGCCACACAGCCATGAACACTGAAGCTTTCTTT. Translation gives CASSHTAMNTEAFF.

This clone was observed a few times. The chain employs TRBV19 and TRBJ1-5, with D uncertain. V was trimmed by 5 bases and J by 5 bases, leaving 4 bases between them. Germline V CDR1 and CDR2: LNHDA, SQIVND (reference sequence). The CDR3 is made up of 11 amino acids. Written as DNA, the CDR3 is TGTGCCAGTAGTTCGGATCAGCCCCAGCATTTT. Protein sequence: CASSSDQPQHF.

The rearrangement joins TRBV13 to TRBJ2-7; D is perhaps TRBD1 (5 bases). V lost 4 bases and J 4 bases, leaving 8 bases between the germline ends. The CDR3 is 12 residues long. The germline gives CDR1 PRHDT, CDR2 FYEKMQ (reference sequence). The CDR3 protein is CASSSQGYEQYF. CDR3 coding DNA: TGTGCCAGCAGCTCTCAGGGTTACGAGCAGTACTTC.

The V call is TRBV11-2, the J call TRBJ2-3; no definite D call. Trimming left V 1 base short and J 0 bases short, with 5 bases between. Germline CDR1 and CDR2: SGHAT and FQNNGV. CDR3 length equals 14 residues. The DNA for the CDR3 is TGTGCCAGCAGCTTAGGAGGTAGCACAGATACGCAGTATTTT. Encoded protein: CASSLGGSTDTQYF.

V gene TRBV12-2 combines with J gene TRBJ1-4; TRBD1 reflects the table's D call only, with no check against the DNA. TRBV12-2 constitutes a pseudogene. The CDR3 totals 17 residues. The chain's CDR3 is CASRYGQGRKKGEKLFF. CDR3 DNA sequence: TGTGCAAGTCGCTACGGACAGGGGAGAAAGAAAGGAGAAAAACTGTTTTTT.

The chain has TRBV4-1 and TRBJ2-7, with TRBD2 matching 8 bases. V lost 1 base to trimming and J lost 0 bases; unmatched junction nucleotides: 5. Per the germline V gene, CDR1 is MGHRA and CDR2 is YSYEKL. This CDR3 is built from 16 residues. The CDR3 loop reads CASSQVMAGGSYEQYF. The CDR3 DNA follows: TGCGCCAGCAGCCAAGTTATGGCGGGAGGCTCCTACGAGCAGTACTTC.

CDR3 sequence (DNA): TGTGCCAGCAGTCTTCAGCGCAACACCGGGGAGCTGTTTTTT. Protein sequence: CASSLQRNTGELFF. The chain has TRBV6-1 and TRBJ2-2; D is undetermined. The CDR3 is 14 residues long. V was cut by 5 bases and J by 2 bases, with 9 bases left in between. CDR1 MNHNS and CDR2 SASEGT come from the germline V gene.

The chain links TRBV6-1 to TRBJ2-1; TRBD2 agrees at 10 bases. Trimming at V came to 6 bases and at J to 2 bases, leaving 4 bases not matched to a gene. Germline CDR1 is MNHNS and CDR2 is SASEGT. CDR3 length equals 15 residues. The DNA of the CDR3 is TGTGCCAGCAGATACCTAGCGGGAGCCTACAATGAGCAGTTCTTC. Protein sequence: CASRYLAGAYNEQFF.